This paragraph covers one TCR beta chain sequence. This entry is derived from a study of blood T cell repertoires in COVID-19. About the research overall: Donors in the United States, Italy and Spain gave samples during acute or convalescent COVID-19.

In the original processing: The assay estimated nucleated cells by amplifying reference gene primers. Profiling relied on immunoSEQ multiplex PCR, and the TCRdb table lists in-frame clones only, not all of them. The D gene and trimming were derived from the DNA, and the V and J assignments and clone size from that table. The sample shows about 250,000 clones, roughly 85% of them seen only once. Germline V CDR1 and CDR2: SGHAT, FQNNGV. The CDR3 runs to 14 residues. V shed 6 bases, J shed 3 bases, and the junction held 4 bases outside the gene matches. The receptor was derived from a woman aged 45-65 years with acute COVID-19. Material for sequencing was PBMCs or T cells enriched from blood (not recorded which). V and J are TRBV11-2 and TRBJ2-3, with 9 bases matching TRBD1. The CDR3 spells CASRTGGETDTQYF. DNA of the CDR3: TGTGCCAGCAGGACAGGGGGGGAAACAGATACGCAGTATTTT.